This TCR beta chain was captured in a study of T cells in Graves' hyperthyroidism and ophthalmopathy. V dropped 6 bases and J dropped 9 bases, with 14 bases sitting between them. This CDR3 spans 11 amino acids. Looked up from germline, CDR1 is SQVTM and CDR2 is ANQGSEA. Template material for amplifying TCR beta CDR3 regions consisted of RNA transcripts. When the TCR CDR3 underwent first-round RT-PCR, the HTBI primer set was used. TCRdb itself ran the multiplex PCR reads through MiXCR, one entry per CDR3 protein. This sample carries 250,000 to 400,000 distinct CDR3 sequences, roughly 13% of them seen once, and the ten largest clones take roughly 35%. The study included ophthalmopathy patients with Clinical Activity Score at least 3, NOSPECS grade at least 4 and duration under 3 months. A patient was excluded if there was uncontrolled infection, other autoimmune disease, pregnancy or lactation. Clinical symptoms, serum thyroxine, TRAb, thyroid ultrasound and orbital computed tomography established diagnosis.

This clonotype has a single count. Antigen: not known. This may come from a read error, since a much larger clone is one base off. Study conclusions and caveats: The model identified upcoming ophthalmopathy a median about six months ahead of onset.

This TCR came from a woman aged 40 to 50 with Graves' ophthalmopathy. Sequenced: blood. The V call is TRBV29-1, the J call TRBJ1-2; the D is unclear. The CDR3 nucleotides are TGCAGCGTACGCTATCCAAATAGCTACACCTTC. Translating gives CSVRYPNSYTF.